This T cell receptor (beta chain) originates from a study of response to subunit inactivated influenza vaccine. Study findings and constraints: New T cells are recruited in small numbers by each seasonal influenza vaccination, according to the authors' suggestion.

TCRdb redid the calling of the RT-PCR reads with MiXCR, one entry per CDR3 protein. The sample has under 500,000 distinct CDR3 sequences, approximately 9.9% seen once; the top ten hold approximately 12%. CDR1 and CDR2 (germline): MGHDK, SYGVNS. V dropped 4 bases and J dropped 4; count of bases not matched to a gene: 9. This CDR3 region has 16 residues. The sample holds a few counts of this clonotype. The antigen is undetermined. This receptor was identified in a middle-aged man who received an inactivated influenza vaccine. Specimen: PBMCs from blood, collected more than 35 days after vaccination. V gene TRBV25-1 combines with J gene TRBJ2-1, with 8 nucleotides matching TRBD1. The CDR3 nucleotides read TGTGCCAGCAGTGGACCAAGGGACAGGACATACAATGAGCAGTTCTTC. Its protein product is CASSGPRDRTYNEQFF.